Listed below are T cell receptor beta chains from one sample, sequenced in a study of T-cell reconstitution after alpha-beta-depleted transplantation in children. MiXCR, run by TCRdb on the PCR reads, gives a single entry per CDR3 protein. This sample yields approximately 15,000 distinct CDR3 sequences, of which 7.7% are seen a single time; 36% belongs to the top ten. Sequencing used PBMCs, mostly from graft donor cells, obtained 60 days after TCRalphabeta/CD19-depleted stem cell transplant. Every receptor here comes from a boy under three years old who had a stem cell transplant for Wiskott-Aldrich syndrome, so the T cells may come from the graft donor. Both conserved end residues are part of each CDR3. Each record gives: V gene, D gene, J gene, clone size, CDR3 protein, CDR3 DNA. The D gene is left open where the match is weak. Clone size is given for some rows only: seen once, a few or many times, or a class if the clone is expanded.

v_call: TRBV5-4; d_call: NA; j_call: TRBJ1-2; clone_size: few; cdr3_aa: CASSSSRGARGYTF; cdr3_nt: TGTGCCAGCAGCTCCTCGCGGGGGGCGCGTGGCTACACCTTC
v_call: TRBV7-9; d_call: NA; j_call: TRBJ2-7; clone_size: many; cdr3_aa: CASSLVGGAHEQYF; cdr3_nt: TGTGCCAGCAGCTTAGTAGGTGGTGCTCACGAGCAGTACTTC
v_call: TRBV11-1; d_call: TRBD2; j_call: TRBJ2-1; clone_size: many; cdr3_aa: CASSLYRTQLAGDKYNEQFF; cdr3_nt: TGTGCCAGCAGCTTATATCGGACCCAACTAGCGGGAGACAAGTACAATGAGCAGTTCTTC
v_call: TRBV19; d_call: TRBD1; j_call: TRBJ2-2; clone_size: many; cdr3_aa: CASWDRGNTGELFF; cdr3_nt: TGTGCCAGTTGGGACAGGGGGAACACCGGGGAGCTGTTTTTT
v_call: TRBV28; d_call: TRBD2; j_call: TRBJ2-5; clone_size: medium-sized; cdr3_aa: CASSRSSGGQETQYF; cdr3_nt: TGTGCCAGCAGCCGCTCATCGGGGGGCCAAGAGACCCAGTACTTC
v_call: TRBV2; d_call: NA; j_call: TRBJ2-3; clone_size: NA; cdr3_aa: CASSVIPGTDTQYF; cdr3_nt: TGTGCCAGCAGCGTAATTCCGGGGACAGATACGCAGTATTTT
v_call: TRBV14; d_call: NA; j_call: TRBJ2-7; clone_size: NA; cdr3_aa: CASSLSPLYSYEQYF; cdr3_nt: TGTGCCAGCAGCCTTTCTCCCTTATACTCCTACGAGCAGTACTTC
v_call: TRBV4-3; d_call: NA; j_call: TRBJ2-7; clone_size: many; cdr3_aa: CASSQYPGYEQYF; cdr3_nt: TGCGCCAGCAGCCAATACCCGGGCTACGAGCAGTACTTC
v_call: TRBV5-5; d_call: NA; j_call: TRBJ2-7; clone_size: NA; cdr3_aa: CASSCTQGYEQYF; cdr3_nt: TGTGCCAGCAGCTGCACCCAAGGGTACGAGCAGTACTTC
v_call: TRBV11-2; d_call: TRBD1; j_call: TRBJ2-3; clone_size: many; cdr3_aa: CASSAGTVLPDTQYF; cdr3_nt: TGTGCCAGCAGCGCCGGGACAGTACTACCAGATACGCAGTATTTT
v_call: TRBV20-1; d_call: TRBD2; j_call: TRBJ2-1; clone_size: many; cdr3_aa: CSGGRGVLPEFF; cdr3_nt: TGCAGTGGAGGCCGGGGGGTCCTACCAGAGTTCTTC
v_call: TRBV20-1; d_call: TRBD2; j_call: TRBJ2-1; clone_size: many; cdr3_aa: CSARVPGGRGEQFF; cdr3_nt: TGCAGTGCTAGGGTCCCGGGAGGCCGGGGTGAGCAGTTCTTC
v_call: TRBV7-9; d_call: NA; j_call: TRBJ1-6; clone_size: few; cdr3_aa: CASSLGKGESPLHF; cdr3_nt: TGTGCCAGCAGCTTGGGGAAGGGTGAATCACCCCTCCACTTT
v_call: TRBV11-2; d_call: NA; j_call: TRBJ2-5; clone_size: many; cdr3_aa: CASSPRAAQETQYF; cdr3_nt: TGTGCCAGCAGCCCCCGCGCAGCCCAAGAGACCCAGTACTTC
v_call: TRBV30; d_call: NA; j_call: TRBJ1-2; clone_size: few; cdr3_aa: CAGLDRTGGYTF; cdr3_nt: TGTGCCGGCCTCGACAGGACTGGTGGCTACACCTTC
v_call: TRBV5-5; d_call: TRBD2; j_call: TRBJ2-5; clone_size: few; cdr3_aa: CASSRLLAGGPQETQYF; cdr3_nt: TGTGCCAGCAGCCGTCTCCTAGCGGGAGGGCCCCAAGAGACCCAGTACTTC
v_call: TRBV7-9; d_call: NA; j_call: TRBJ2-1; clone_size: medium-sized; cdr3_aa: CASSLEAFNEQFF; cdr3_nt: TGTGCCAGCAGCTTAGAGGCCTTCAATGAGCAGTTCTTC
v_call: TRBV19; d_call: NA; j_call: TRBJ1-6; clone_size: medium-sized; cdr3_aa: CASRSGPFDSPLHF; cdr3_nt: TGTGCCAGTAGGTCGGGTCCTTTTGATTCACCCCTCCACTTT
v_call: TRBV7-9; d_call: TRBD1; j_call: TRBJ2-7; clone_size: many; cdr3_aa: CASSSLTGKSTYEQYF; cdr3_nt: TGTGCCAGCAGCTCCCTGACAGGGAAGTCGACCTACGAGCAGTACTTC
v_call: TRBV6-1; d_call: TRBD2; j_call: TRBJ2-1; clone_size: few; cdr3_aa: CASSEILAGGPKFF; cdr3_nt: TGTGCCAGCAGTGAAATACTAGCGGGAGGGCCGAAGTTCTTC
v_call: TRBV4-1; d_call: TRBD2; j_call: TRBJ2-1; clone_size: few; cdr3_aa: CASSPRVLAGSCEQFF; cdr3_nt: TGCGCCAGCAGCCCAAGGGTCCTAGCGGGATCCTGTGAGCAGTTCTTC
v_call: TRBV5-1; d_call: NA; j_call: TRBJ1-1; clone_size: many; cdr3_aa: CASSLFGRINTEAFF; cdr3_nt: TGCGCCAGCAGCTTGTTCGGCAGGATAAACACTGAAGCTTTCTTT
v_call: TRBV20-1; d_call: TRBD2; j_call: TRBJ2-7; clone_size: many; cdr3_aa: CSAPDTSGSGTYEQYF; cdr3_nt: TGCAGTGCCCCAGACACAAGCGGGAGTGGGACCTACGAGCAGTACTTC
v_call: TRBV27; d_call: TRBD1; j_call: TRBJ2-3; clone_size: many; cdr3_aa: CASRYGQGSTDTQYF; cdr3_nt: TGTGCCAGCAGATACGGACAGGGGAGCACAGATACGCAGTATTTT
v_call: TRBV12-3/TRBV12-4; d_call: TRBD1; j_call: TRBJ1-1; clone_size: many; cdr3_aa: CASSLTGTGSTEAFF; cdr3_nt: TGTGCCAGCAGTCTCACTGGGACAGGGAGTACTGAAGCTTTCTTT
v_call: TRBV10-3; d_call: NA; j_call: TRBJ2-1; clone_size: many; cdr3_aa: CAISTYYNEQFF; cdr3_nt: TGTGCCATCAGTACGTACTACAATGAGCAGTTCTTC
v_call: TRBV5-1; d_call: TRBD1; j_call: TRBJ2-4; clone_size: many; cdr3_aa: CASSLGGTGQNIQYF; cdr3_nt: TGCGCCAGCAGCTTGGGGGGGACAGGGCAAAACATTCAGTACTTC
v_call: TRBV6-6; d_call: NA; j_call: TRBJ2-3; clone_size: many; cdr3_aa: CASSYSPDTQYF; cdr3_nt: TGTGCCAGCAGTTACTCCCCAGATACGCAGTATTTT
v_call: TRBV29-1; d_call: NA; j_call: TRBJ2-5; clone_size: many; cdr3_aa: CSARTGAGETQYF; cdr3_nt: TGCAGCGCCCGGACCGGTGCAGGGGAGACCCAGTACTTC